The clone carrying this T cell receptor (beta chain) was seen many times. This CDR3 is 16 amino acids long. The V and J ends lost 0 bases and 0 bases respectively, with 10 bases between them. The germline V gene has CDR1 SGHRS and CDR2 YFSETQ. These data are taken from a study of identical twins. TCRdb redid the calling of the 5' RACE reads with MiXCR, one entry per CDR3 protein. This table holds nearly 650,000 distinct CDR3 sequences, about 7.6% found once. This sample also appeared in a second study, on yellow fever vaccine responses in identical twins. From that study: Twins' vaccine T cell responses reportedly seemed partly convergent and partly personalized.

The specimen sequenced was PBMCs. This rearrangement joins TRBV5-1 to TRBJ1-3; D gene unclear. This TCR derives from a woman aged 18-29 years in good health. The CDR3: CASSLGVPISGNTIYF. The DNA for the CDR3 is TGCGCCAGCAGCTTGGGGGTTCCGATCTCTGGAAACACCATATATTTT.